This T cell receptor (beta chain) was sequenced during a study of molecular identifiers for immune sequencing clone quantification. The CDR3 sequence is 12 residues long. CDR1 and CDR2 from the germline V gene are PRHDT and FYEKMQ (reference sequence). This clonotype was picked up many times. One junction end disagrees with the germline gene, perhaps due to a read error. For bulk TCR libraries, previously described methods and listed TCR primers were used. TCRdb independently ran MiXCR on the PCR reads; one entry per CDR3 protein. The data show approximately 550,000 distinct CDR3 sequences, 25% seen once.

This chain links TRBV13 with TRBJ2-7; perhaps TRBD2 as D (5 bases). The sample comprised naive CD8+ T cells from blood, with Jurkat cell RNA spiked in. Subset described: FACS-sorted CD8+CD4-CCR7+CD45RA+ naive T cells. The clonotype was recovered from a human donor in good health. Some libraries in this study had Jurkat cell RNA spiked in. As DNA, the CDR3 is TGTGCCAGCAGCTTAGGGGAGGCCAGTAGCTTCTTC. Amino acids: CASSLGEASSFF. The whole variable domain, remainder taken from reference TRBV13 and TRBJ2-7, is AAGVIQSPRHLIKEKRETATLKCYPIPRHDTVYWYQQGPGQDPQFLISFYEKMQSDKGSIPDRFSAQQFSDYHSELNMSSLELGDSALYFCASSLGEASSFFGPGTRLTVT.